This is a list of T cell receptor beta chains from one sample in a study of CD8 T cells in Susac syndrome. TCRdb independently ran MiXCR on the immunoSEQ multiplex PCR reads; one entry per CDR3 protein. This sample has 200,000 or so distinct CDR3 sequences; about 94% occur once, and the top ten carry approximately 0.088%. Sequencing used CD4+ T cells from PBMCs. The receptor set was obtained from a human donor with multiple sclerosis. CDR3s leave out the opening cysteine and the closing phenylalanine or tryptophan. Fields, in order: CDR3 protein, J gene, V gene.

CDR3 protein: AWSNPRQGRAQPQH
J gene: TRBJ1-5
V gene: TRBV30

CDR3 protein: ASSLTGQGNTEAF
J gene: TRBJ1-1
V gene: TRBV12-3/TRBV12-4

CDR3 protein: SARARGSGELF
J gene: TRBJ2-2
V gene: TRBV20-1

CDR3 protein: ASSVTGGYEQY
J gene: TRBJ2-7
V gene: TRBV5-1

CDR3 protein: ASSQLGGRPSEQY
J gene: TRBJ2-7
V gene: TRBV3-1

CDR3 protein: ASSYGGRGNQPQH
J gene: TRBJ1-5
V gene: TRBV6-6

CDR3 protein: ASTSETKNTEAF
J gene: TRBJ1-1
V gene: TRBV2

CDR3 protein: ASSRGGGFSDSPLH
J gene: TRBJ1-6
V gene: TRBV27

CDR3 protein: ATSPRGAYGYT
J gene: TRBJ1-2
V gene: TRBV15

CDR3 protein: SAPGRILTGLF
J gene: TRBJ2-1
V gene: TRBV20-1

CDR3 protein: ASIRLAGVADTQY
J gene: TRBJ2-3
V gene: TRBV2

CDR3 protein: SASGRWGDSPLH
J gene: TRBJ1-6
V gene: TRBV20-1

CDR3 protein: ASSLIGQPQH
J gene: TRBJ1-5
V gene: TRBV27

CDR3 protein: ACPPRYTGELF
J gene: TRBJ2-2
V gene: TRBV30

CDR3 protein: ASSPSPGYGYT
J gene: TRBJ1-2
V gene: TRBV7-3

CDR3 protein: SVGILAKNIQY
J gene: TRBJ2-4
V gene: TRBV29-1

CDR3 protein: ASSTLEPGNTIY
J gene: TRBJ1-3
V gene: TRBV19

CDR3 protein: ASSLEQGWETQY
J gene: TRBJ2-5
V gene: TRBV5-4

CDR3 protein: SARDPSGQKLQETQY
J gene: TRBJ2-5
V gene: TRBV20-1

CDR3 protein: AWSVPRGMNTEAF
J gene: TRBJ1-1
V gene: TRBV30

CDR3 protein: ASSSDKRERGAETQY
J gene: TRBJ2-5
V gene: TRBV7-9

CDR3 protein: ASRPQSGQETQY
J gene: TRBJ2-5
V gene: TRBV6-5

CDR3 protein: SAVTGTGSYEQY
J gene: TRBJ2-7
V gene: TRBV20-1

CDR3 protein: SAGSANTEAF
J gene: TRBJ1-1
V gene: TRBV20-1

CDR3 protein: SVVSYLDNEQF
J gene: TRBJ2-1
V gene: TRBV29-1

CDR3 protein: SAREGGREQF
J gene: TRBJ2-1
V gene: TRBV20-1

CDR3 protein: SVGQGTSQETQY
J gene: TRBJ2-5
V gene: TRBV29-1

CDR3 protein: ASSLALPGSADTQY
J gene: TRBJ2-3
V gene: TRBV12-3/TRBV12-4

CDR3 protein: ASSLLGQGRDEQF
J gene: TRBJ2-1
V gene: TRBV28

CDR3 protein: ASRETGVGYT
J gene: TRBJ1-2
V gene: TRBV2

CDR3 protein: AWRGPTGELF
J gene: TRBJ2-2
V gene: TRBV30

CDR3 protein: SAPDRVRNTEAF
J gene: TRBJ1-1
V gene: TRBV20-1

CDR3 protein: ASSPGAGQETQY
J gene: TRBJ2-5
V gene: TRBV5-1

CDR3 protein: ASSMRPQGWDSPLH
J gene: TRBJ1-6
V gene: TRBV5-1

CDR3 protein: AWTPSGGGYT
J gene: TRBJ1-2
V gene: TRBV30

CDR3 protein: ASSQVRGLTEAF
J gene: TRBJ1-1
V gene: TRBV3-1

CDR3 protein: ASSPRTGGRYNEQF
J gene: TRBJ2-1
V gene: TRBV7-8

CDR3 protein: SVETQY
J gene: TRBJ2-5
V gene: TRBV29-1

CDR3 protein: SARDLGGNSPLH
J gene: TRBJ1-6
V gene: TRBV20-1

CDR3 protein: ASSPKGQRNTEAF
J gene: TRBJ1-1
V gene: TRBV18

CDR3 protein: AWGLTGYQPQH
J gene: TRBJ1-5
V gene: TRBV30

CDR3 protein: ASSLDLATAYGYT
J gene: TRBJ1-2
V gene: TRBV7-9

CDR3 protein: ASSQFGGDYNEQF
J gene: TRBJ2-1
V gene: TRBV4-1